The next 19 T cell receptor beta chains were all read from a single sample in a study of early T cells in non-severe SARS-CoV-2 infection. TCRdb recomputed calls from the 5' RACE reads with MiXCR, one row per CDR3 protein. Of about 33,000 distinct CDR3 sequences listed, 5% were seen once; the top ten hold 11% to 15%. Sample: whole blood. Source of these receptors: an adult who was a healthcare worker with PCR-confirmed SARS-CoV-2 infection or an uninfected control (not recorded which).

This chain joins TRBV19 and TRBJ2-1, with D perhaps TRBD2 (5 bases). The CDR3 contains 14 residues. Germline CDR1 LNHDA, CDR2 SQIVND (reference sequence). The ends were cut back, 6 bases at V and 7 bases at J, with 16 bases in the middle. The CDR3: CASRRLEEENEQFF. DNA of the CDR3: TGTGCCAGTAGGAGGCTTGAGGAGGAAAATGAGCAGTTCTTC.

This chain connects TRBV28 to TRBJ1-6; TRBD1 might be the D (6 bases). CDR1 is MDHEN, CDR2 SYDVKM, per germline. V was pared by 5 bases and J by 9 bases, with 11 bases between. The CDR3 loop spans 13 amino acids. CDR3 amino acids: CASSPSQGSPLHF. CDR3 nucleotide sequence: TGTGCCAGCAGTCCGTCACAGGGTTCACCCCTCCACTTT.

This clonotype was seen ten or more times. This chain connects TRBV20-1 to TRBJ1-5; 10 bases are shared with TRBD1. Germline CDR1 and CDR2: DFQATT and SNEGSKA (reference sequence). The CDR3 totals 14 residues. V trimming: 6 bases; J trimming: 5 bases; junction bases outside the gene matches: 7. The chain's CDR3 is CSASGQGVHQPQHF. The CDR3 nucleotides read TGCAGTGCGAGCGGACAGGGGGTTCATCAGCCCCAGCATTTT.

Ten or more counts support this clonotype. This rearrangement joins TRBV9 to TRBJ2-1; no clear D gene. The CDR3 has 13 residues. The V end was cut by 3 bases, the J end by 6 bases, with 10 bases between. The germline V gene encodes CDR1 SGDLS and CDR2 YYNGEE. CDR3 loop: CASSALVGNEQFF. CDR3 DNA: TGTGCCAGCAGCGCCCTGGTAGGCAATGAGCAGTTCTTC.

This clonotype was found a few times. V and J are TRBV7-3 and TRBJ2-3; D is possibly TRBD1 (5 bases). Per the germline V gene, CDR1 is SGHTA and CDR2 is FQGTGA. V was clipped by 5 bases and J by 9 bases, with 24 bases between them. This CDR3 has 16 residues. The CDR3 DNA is TGTGCCAGCAGCCGAACCCCTAGGGGCCCGTCTGGGACGCAGTATTTT. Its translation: CASSRTPRGPSGTQYF.

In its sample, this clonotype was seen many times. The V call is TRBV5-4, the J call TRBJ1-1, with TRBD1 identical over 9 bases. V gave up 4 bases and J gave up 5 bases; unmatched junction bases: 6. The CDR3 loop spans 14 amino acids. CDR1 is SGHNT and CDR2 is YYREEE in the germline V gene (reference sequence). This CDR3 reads CASSRGQGETEAFF. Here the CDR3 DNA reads TGTGCCAGCAGCCGGGGACAGGGAGAAACTGAAGCTTTCTTT.

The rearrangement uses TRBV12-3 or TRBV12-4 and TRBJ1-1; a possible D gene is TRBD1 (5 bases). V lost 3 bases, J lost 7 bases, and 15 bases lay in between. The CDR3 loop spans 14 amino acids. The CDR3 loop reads CASSLVWGGSEAFF. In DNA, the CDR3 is TGTGCCAGCAGTTTGGTCTGGGGCGGGAGTGAAGCTTTCTTT.

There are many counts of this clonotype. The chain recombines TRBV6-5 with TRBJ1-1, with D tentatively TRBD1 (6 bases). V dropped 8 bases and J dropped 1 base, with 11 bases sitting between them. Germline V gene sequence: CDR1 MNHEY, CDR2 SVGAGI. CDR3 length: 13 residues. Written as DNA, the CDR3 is TGTGCCAGCTACCAGGGGCAGAACACTGAAGCTTTCTTT. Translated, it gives CASYQGQNTEAFF.

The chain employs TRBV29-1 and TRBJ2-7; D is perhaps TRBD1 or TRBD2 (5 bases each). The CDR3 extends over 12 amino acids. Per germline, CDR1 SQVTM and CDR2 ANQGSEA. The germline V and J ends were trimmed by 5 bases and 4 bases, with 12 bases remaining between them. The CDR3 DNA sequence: TGCAGCGTTTCGTCCGGGGCGTACGAGCAGTACTTC. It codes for CSVSSGAYEQYF.

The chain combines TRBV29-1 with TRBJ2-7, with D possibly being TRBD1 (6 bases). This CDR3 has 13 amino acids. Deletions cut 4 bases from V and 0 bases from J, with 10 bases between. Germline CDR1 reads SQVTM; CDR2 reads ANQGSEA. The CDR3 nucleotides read TGCAGCGTTGGGACAGTTAGCTCCTACGAGCAGTACTTC. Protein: CSVGTVSSYEQYF.

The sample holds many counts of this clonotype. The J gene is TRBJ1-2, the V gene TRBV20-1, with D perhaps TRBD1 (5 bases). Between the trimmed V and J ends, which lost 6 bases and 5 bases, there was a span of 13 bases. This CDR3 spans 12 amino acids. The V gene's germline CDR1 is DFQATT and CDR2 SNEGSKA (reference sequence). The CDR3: CSARGERYGYTF. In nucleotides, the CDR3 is TGCAGTGCGAGGGGAGAGCGGTATGGCTACACCTTC.

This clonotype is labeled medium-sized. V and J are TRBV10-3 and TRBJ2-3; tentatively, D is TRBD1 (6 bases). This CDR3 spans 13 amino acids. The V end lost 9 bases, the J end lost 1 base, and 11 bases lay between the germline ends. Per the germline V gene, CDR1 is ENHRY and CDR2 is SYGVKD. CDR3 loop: CAISGHRTDTQYF. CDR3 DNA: TGTGCCATTTCGGGACACCGCACAGATACGCAGTATTTT.

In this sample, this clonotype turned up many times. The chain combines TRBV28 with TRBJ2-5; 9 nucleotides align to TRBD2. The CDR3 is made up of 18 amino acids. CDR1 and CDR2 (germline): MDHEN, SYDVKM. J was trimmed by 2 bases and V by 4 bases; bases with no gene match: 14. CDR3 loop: CASSSLLEGSGGQETQYF. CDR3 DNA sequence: TGTGCCAGCAGTTCCCTCCTTGAGGGTAGCGGGGGACAAGAGACCCAGTACTTC.

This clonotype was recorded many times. The CDR3, as DNA: TGTGCCAGCAGCTTATCCGTCGGGACTTTATACAATGAGCAGTTCTTC. Amino acid sequence: CASSLSVGTLYNEQFF. This chain connects TRBV7-6 to TRBJ2-1; perhaps TRBD2 as D (6 bases). There are 16 residues in the CDR3. Trimming took 2 bases from V and 4 from J, leaving 15 bases between them. Germline V gene sequence: CDR1 SGHVS, CDR2 FNYEAQ. The full variable domain, with the rest looked up from reference TRBV7-6 and TRBJ2-1, is GAGVSQSPRYKVTKRGQDVALRCDPISGHVSLYWYRQALGQGPEFLTYFNYEAQQDKSGLPNDRFSAERPEGSISTLTIQRTEQRDSAMYRCASSLSVGTLYNEQFFGPGTRLTVL.

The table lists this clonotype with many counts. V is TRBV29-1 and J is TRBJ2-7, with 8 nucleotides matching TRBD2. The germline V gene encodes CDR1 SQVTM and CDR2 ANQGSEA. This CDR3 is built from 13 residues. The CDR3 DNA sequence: TGCACCGCGAGTGGTGCGGGGGGCTACGAGCAGTACTTC. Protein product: CTASGAGGYEQYF.

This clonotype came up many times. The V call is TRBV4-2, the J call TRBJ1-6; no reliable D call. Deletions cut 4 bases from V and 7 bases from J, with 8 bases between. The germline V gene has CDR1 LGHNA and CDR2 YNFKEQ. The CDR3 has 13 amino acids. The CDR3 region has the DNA TGTGCCAGCAGCCTTGACCGAAATTCACCCCTCCACTTT. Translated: CASSLDRNSPLHF.

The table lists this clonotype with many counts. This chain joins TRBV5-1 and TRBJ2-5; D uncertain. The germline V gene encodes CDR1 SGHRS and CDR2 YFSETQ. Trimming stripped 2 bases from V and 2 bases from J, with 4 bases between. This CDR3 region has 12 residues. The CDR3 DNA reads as TGCGCCAGCAGCTTATTACAAGAGACCCAGTACTTC. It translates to CASSLLQETQYF.

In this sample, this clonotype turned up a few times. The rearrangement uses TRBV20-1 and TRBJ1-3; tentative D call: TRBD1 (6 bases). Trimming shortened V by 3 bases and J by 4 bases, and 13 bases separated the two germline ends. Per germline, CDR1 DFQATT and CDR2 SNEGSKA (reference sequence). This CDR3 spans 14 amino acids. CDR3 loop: CSASDYDRGNTIYF. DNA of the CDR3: TGCAGTGCTAGTGACTACGACAGGGGAAACACCATATATTTT.

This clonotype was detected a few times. CDR3 coding DNA: TGTGCCAGCAGCGAGGGACAGGGGGAGACCCAGTACTTC. This gives the protein CASSEGQGETQYF. This rearrangement joins TRBV7-3 to TRBJ2-5; 10 positions agree with TRBD1. J was trimmed by 5 bases and V by 5 bases; bases with no gene match: 2. The CDR3 loop spans 13 amino acids. CDR1 is SGHTA and CDR2 is FQGTGA in the germline V gene.